The rows below give T cell receptor beta chains drawn from one sample of a study of TIL therapy for anti-PD-1-resistant metastatic lung cancer. Clones were sequenced by immunoSEQ multiplex PCR, and TCRdb holds only the in-frame ones, with some missing. Here the sample spans tens of thousands of clones, 55% to 75% being singletons. Sequencing used blood, obtained at baseline. Receptors originate from a person aged 25 to 85 with non-small cell lung cancer. Each CDR3 is given with its conserved first and last residue. Fields, in order: D gene, J gene, clone size, V gene, CDR3 DNA, CDR3 protein. The D gene is left open where the match is weak. The size entry is marked missing in some rows and otherwise reads once, few, many or a size class.

.	TRBJ2-1	.	TRBV10-2	TGCGCCAGCAGTGAGTTCCGATACTCTAATGAGCAGTTCTTC	CASSEFRYSNEQFF
TRBD2	TRBJ2-3	.	TRBV13	TGTGCCAGCAGCCGGCAACTAGCGGGGGGTGATACGCAGTATTTT	CASSRQLAGGDTQYF
TRBD2	TRBJ2-2	few	TRBV6-1	TGTGCCAGCTCTTCACAGACTAGCGGAACCGGGGAGCTGTTTTTT	CASSSQTSGTGELFF
TRBD1	TRBJ2-7	.	TRBV29-1	TGCAGCGCCCTCGGACAGGGCTACGAGCAGTACTTC	CSALGQGYEQYF
.	TRBJ2-5	.	TRBV2	TGTGCCAGCAGTGAACGGACAGTCCAAGAGACCCAGTACTTC	CASSERTVQETQYF
.	TRBJ1-2	.	TRBV15	TGTGCCACCAGCAGAGATTGGGGACCGGGGAGCTATGGCTACACCTTC	CATSRDWGPGSYGYTF
.	TRBJ1-2	.	TRBV5-1	TGCGCCAGCAGCCCGGAGGGGGGGAGTGGCTACACCTTC	CASSPEGGSGYTF
.	TRBJ1-1	.	TRBV2	TGTGCCAGCAGTGAACAGGAGGAGTACACTGAAGCTTTCTTT	CASSEQEEYTEAFF
.	TRBJ2-7	few	TRBV7-9	TGTGCCAGCAGTTCGGACAGCCAAGAGCAGTACTTC	CASSSDSQEQYF
.	TRBJ2-1	.	TRBV14	TGTGCCAGCAGTCAGCCACCGGGACGGACGCGCAATGAGCAGTTCTTC	CASSQPPGRTRNEQFF
.	TRBJ2-7	.	TRBV4-2	TGTGCCAGCAGCCGCGAGCGGATGAGCTCCTACGAGCAGTACTTC	CASSRERMSSYEQYF
TRBD2	TRBJ2-5	.	TRBV27	TGTGCCGCGGGAGTCCAAGAGACCCAGTACTTC	CAAGVQETQYF
TRBD2	TRBJ2-5	.	TRBV5-1	TGCGCCAGCAGCTTGGGACTAGCGGGAGAGACCCAGTACTTC	CASSLGLAGETQYF
.	TRBJ2-7	.	TRBV6-1	TGTGCCAGCACCGAACAGGGCTACGAGCAGTACTTC	CASTEQGYEQYF
.	TRBJ2-1	.	TRBV2	TGTGCCAGCAGTCCTTACTCCCAGTCTTTTAGCTCCTACAATGAGCAGTTCTTC	CASSPYSQSFSSYNEQFF
.	TRBJ2-5	few	TRBV2	TGTGCCAGCAGATGGGGGGAGAGGGAGACCCAGTACTTC	CASRWGERETQYF
TRBD2	TRBJ2-1	few	TRBV7-2	TGTGCCAGCAGCTTTAGTGGCGGGGGTTCCTACAATGAGCAGTTCTTC	CASSFSGGGSYNEQFF